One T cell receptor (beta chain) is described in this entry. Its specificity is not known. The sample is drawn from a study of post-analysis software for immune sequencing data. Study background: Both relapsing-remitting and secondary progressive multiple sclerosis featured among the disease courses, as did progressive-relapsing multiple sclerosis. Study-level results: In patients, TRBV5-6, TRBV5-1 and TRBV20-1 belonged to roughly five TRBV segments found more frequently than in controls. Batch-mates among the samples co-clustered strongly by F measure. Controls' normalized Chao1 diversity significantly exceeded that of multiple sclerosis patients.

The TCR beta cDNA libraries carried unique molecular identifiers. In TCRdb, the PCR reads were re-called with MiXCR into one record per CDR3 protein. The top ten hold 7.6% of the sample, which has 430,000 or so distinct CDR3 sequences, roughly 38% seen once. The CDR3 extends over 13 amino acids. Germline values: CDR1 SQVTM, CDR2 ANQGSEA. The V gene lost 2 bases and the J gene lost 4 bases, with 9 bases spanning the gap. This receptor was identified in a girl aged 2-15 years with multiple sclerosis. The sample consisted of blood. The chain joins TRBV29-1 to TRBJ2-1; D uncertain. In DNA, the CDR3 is TGCAGCGTTGAATGGTTGGAATACAATGAGCAGTTCTTC. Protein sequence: CSVEWLEYNEQFF.